The 20 T cell receptor beta chains reported below all come from one sample, sequenced in a study of cytomegalovirus exposure and HLA in healthy donors. PCR was performed using 60 Vbeta and 13 Jbeta primers. Profiling relied on immunoSEQ multiplex PCR, and the TCRdb table lists in-frame clones only, not all of them. This table holds over 150,000 clones, approximately 71% found once. Specimen: PBMCs. Source of these receptors: a man in his fifties or sixties in good health and CMV-seronegative.

The gene calls are TRBV4-3 and TRBJ1-1; D is undetermined. The V end lost 3 bases, the J end lost 1 base, and 6 bases lay between the germline ends. In germline, CDR1 is LGHNA, CDR2 YSLEER. The CDR3 has 13 amino acids. The CDR3 sequence: CASSQSQNTEAFF. Here the CDR3 DNA reads TGCGCCAGCAGCCAGAGCCAGAACACTGAAGCTTTCTTT.

The chain combines TRBV18 with TRBJ1-2; D is ambiguous. The V gene lost 3 bases and the J gene lost 4 bases, with 12 bases spanning the gap. This CDR3 has 14 amino acids. Germline V gene lookup returns CDR1 KGHSH and CDR2 LQKENI. The CDR3 protein is CASSPVPRSYGYTF. In DNA, the CDR3 is TGTGCCAGCTCACCGGTGCCAAGGAGCTATGGCTACACCTTC.

The CDR3 region has the DNA TGTGCCAGCAGAACACCTTCTGGGACAGCTTATAATTCACCCCTCCACTTT. Protein product: CASRTPSGTAYNSPLHF. The chain employs TRBV28 and TRBJ1-6, with 7 nucleotides matching TRBD1. Germline CDR1 MDHEN, CDR2 SYDVKM. This CDR3 region has 17 residues. The junction had 12 bases not matched to a gene; V was cut back by 6 bases and J by 4 bases.

The chain links TRBV6-5 to TRBJ1-4; TRBD1 aligns across 10 bases. The V gene's germline CDR1 is MNHEY and CDR2 SVGAGI. V gave up 6 bases and J gave up 6 bases; unmatched junction bases: 7. The CDR3 sequence is 15 residues long. This chain's CDR3 is CASRKTGTGDEKLFF. The DNA for the CDR3 is TGTGCCAGCAGGAAGACCGGGACAGGGGATGAAAAACTGTTTTTT.

The chain combines TRBV9 with TRBJ1-6, with TRBD1 as a possible D gene (5 bases). The length of the CDR3 is 12 residues. The ends were cut back, 4 bases at V and 13 bases at J, with 12 bases in the middle. Germline V CDR1 and CDR2: SGDLS, YYNGEE. As DNA, the CDR3 is TGTGCCAGCAGCCCCGACTCAGGGCCCCTCCACTTT. Its protein product is CASSPDSGPLHF.

The V gene is TRBV7-2, the J gene TRBJ1-3, with a weak D call TRBD1 (5 bases). The germline V gene encodes CDR1 SGHTA and CDR2 FQGNSA. The CDR3 runs to 17 residues. V was clipped by 5 bases and J by 4 bases, with 21 bases between them. CDR3 amino acids: CASSTQPGGELGNTIYF. The CDR3 coding sequence is TGTGCCAGCAGCACACAGCCTGGGGGGGAACTAGGAAACACCATATATTTT. Combining the CDR3 with reference TRBV7-2 and TRBJ1-3 gives the whole variable domain GAGVSQSPSNKVTEKGKDVELRCDPISGHTALYWYRQSLGQGLEFLIYFQGNSAPDKSGLPSDRFSAERTGGSVSTLTIQRTQQEDSAVYLCASSTQPGGELGNTIYFGEGSWLTVV.

The V gene is TRBV5-6, the J gene TRBJ1-1; D not certain. Germline V gene lookup returns CDR1 SGHDT and CDR2 YYEEEE. The V end was cut by 0 bases, the J end by 1 base, with 7 bases between. The CDR3 spans 14 residues. The DNA of the CDR3 is TGTGCCAGCAGCTTGGTCAGGAAGAACACTGAAGCTTTCTTT. Its protein is CASSLVRKNTEAFF.

This rearrangement joins TRBV5-1 to TRBJ2-1; 8 bases map to TRBD1. J lost 2 bases, V lost 1 base, and 2 bases had no gene match. CDR1 is SGHRS and CDR2 is YFSETQ in the germline V gene. The CDR3 has 15 amino acids. CDR3 region: CASSLTGGTYNEQFF. CDR3 DNA sequence: TGCGCCAGCAGCTTGACAGGGGGGACCTACAATGAGCAGTTCTTC.

This clone was recorded once. This sequence joins TRBV5-1 and TRBJ1-3; perhaps TRBD1 as D (5 bases). The CDR3 has 17 residues. V was trimmed by 4 bases and J by 1 base, leaving 18 bases between them. Germline CDR1 reads SGHRS; CDR2 reads YFSETQ. The CDR3 DNA sequence: TGCGCCAGCAGCCCTCACCACAACCGACAGTCTGGAAACACCATATATTTT. Protein: CASSPHHNRQSGNTIYF.

The chain links TRBV10-3 to TRBJ1-2, with TRBD1 identical over 10 bases. Trimming cost V 10 bases and J 5 bases; bases outside gene matches: 10. Germline CDR1 is ENHRY and CDR2 is SYGVKD. The CDR3 is 14 amino acids. For the CDR3, the DNA is TGTGCCACCTTAATGGGGACAGGGGAATATGGCTACACCTTC. This encodes CATLMGTGEYGYTF.

This sequence joins TRBV5-1 and TRBJ2-7, with TRBD1 matching over 7 bases. Germline V lookup: CDR1 SGHRS, CDR2 YFSETQ. CDR3 length: 15 residues. V trimming: 4 bases; J trimming: 0 bases; junction bases outside the gene matches: 7. For the CDR3, the DNA is TGCGCCAGCAGCATCGGACAGGCCAGCTCCTACGAGCAGTACTTC. Protein product: CASSIGQASSYEQYF.

This chain connects TRBV5-6 to TRBJ2-5, with 10 bases lining up with TRBD1. With the DNA end fitting TRBJ2-7 better, the J assignment may be wrong. Germline CDR1 is SGHDT and CDR2 is YYEEEE. The CDR3 has 16 residues. CDR3 in DNA: TGTGCCAGCAGCCCGAACCGGGACAGGGGTACCTACGAGCAGTACTTC. Translating it yields CASSPNRDRGTYEQYF.

The gene calls are TRBV5-1 and TRBJ1-5; 8 nucleotides line up with TRBD1. CDR3 length equals 14 residues. V shed 4 bases and J 6 bases; nucleotides not matched to a gene: 6. CDR1 is SGHRS and CDR2 is YFSETQ in the germline V gene. CDR3 sequence: CASSPGQGFQPQHF. The CDR3 DNA sequence: TGCGCCAGCAGCCCTGGACAGGGTTTTCAGCCCCAGCATTTT.

This chain uses TRBV5-1 with TRBJ2-3, with a tentative D call TRBD1 (6 bases). Germline CDR1 reads SGHRS; CDR2 reads YFSETQ. CDR3 size: 15 residues. With 4 bases removed from V and 3 bases from J, the gap between germline ends came to 15 bases. CDR3 residues: CASSLQGLGTDTQYF. DNA for the CDR3: TGCGCCAGCAGCCTTCAGGGGCTTGGGACAGATACGCAGTATTTT.

This clone was seen more than once but under ten times. The rearrangement uses TRBV6-1 and TRBJ2-6, with D possibly TRBD2 on 5 matching bases. Germline assignment: CDR1 MNHNS and CDR2 SASEGT. The germline V and J ends were trimmed by 1 base and 2 bases, with 9 bases remaining between them. The CDR3 length is 16 residues. CDR3 residues: CASSEGTGTGANVLTF. The DNA for the CDR3 is TGTGCCAGCAGTGAAGGTACGGGGACTGGGGCCAACGTCCTGACTTTC.

The chain combines TRBV21-1 with TRBJ1-6; the D segment call TRBD1 is taken from the table without a DNA check. TRBV21-1 is tagged as a pseudogene. The CDR3 has 19 residues. In DNA form, the CDR3 reads TGTGCCAGCAGCCTCCGGACAGGGTGTAAGGCCTCCTATAATTCACCCCTCCACTTT. Its translation is CASSLRTGCKASYNSPLHF.

The DNA for the CDR3 is TGTGCCAGCAGTTACACCACAGGGGGAACTACGCAGTATTTT. Translating it yields CASSYTTGGTTQYF. The chain uses TRBV6-5 and TRBJ2-3; 8 bases agree with TRBD1. This CDR3 is 14 amino acids long. Trimming cost V 2 bases and J 8 bases; bases outside gene matches: 6. The germline V gene has CDR1 MNHEY and CDR2 SVGAGI.

This clone was counted between two and nine times. This chain connects TRBV5-1 to TRBJ2-2, with D unresolved. The CDR3 has 14 residues. The V gene lost 0 bases and the J gene lost 3 bases, with 6 bases spanning the gap. Looked up from germline, CDR1 is SGHRS and CDR2 is YFSETQ. This CDR3 is CASSLEGDTGELFF. The CDR3 DNA sequence: TGCGCCAGCAGCTTGGAAGGAGACACCGGGGAGCTGTTTTTT.

The rearrangement uses TRBV2 and TRBJ1-2; D remains ambiguous. Germline V gives CDR1 SNHLY, CDR2 FYNNEI. This CDR3 is 13 amino acids long. As DNA, the CDR3 is TGTGCAGGCCGAGTGAGGGAAGGGAGTGGCTACACCTTC. Its translation: CAGRVREGSGYTF.

This sequence joins TRBV6-1 and TRBJ2-1; 8 bases match TRBD2. J was trimmed by 5 bases and V by 5 bases; bases with no gene match: 8. Germline V gene data show CDR1 as MNHNS and CDR2 as SASEGT. The CDR3 runs to 15 residues. The CDR3 reads CASSLRAGGHNEQFF. The CDR3 coding sequence is TGTGCCAGCAGTCTACGCGCGGGGGGCCACAATGAGCAGTTCTTC.